Presented here are 19 T cell receptor beta chains from one specimen sequenced in a study of T cells after yellow fever vaccination. MiXCR, applied by TCRdb to the 5' RACE reads, yields one record per CDR3 protein. The repertoire has fewer than 650,000 distinct CDR3 sequences, 21% of them found once; the top ten carry about 16%. The sample here was PBMCs, taken roughly 20 days after the first yellow fever vaccination. The receptor source for this set is a young man who received the YFV17D yellow fever vaccine.

This clonotype was seen only a few times. This chain uses TRBV4-3 with TRBJ1-1; 8 bases are a match to TRBD1. The V and J ends lost 3 bases and 5 bases, in that order; junction bases with no gene match: 5. Germline-derived CDR1 and CDR2 are LGHNA and YSLEER. This CDR3 is built from 14 residues. The CDR3 reads CASSQLYRGTEAFF. DNA for the CDR3: TGCGCCAGCAGCCAGCTTTACAGGGGGACTGAAGCTTTCTTT.

This clonotype was recorded a few times. For the CDR3, the DNA is TGTGCCAGCAGTTTAGGCCATCCCTATGGCTACACCTTC. Translation gives CASSLGHPYGYTF. J is TRBJ1-2 and V is TRBV12-3 or TRBV12-4; D gene unclear. The length of the CDR3 is 13 residues. Deletions cut 1 base from V and 4 bases from J, with 7 bases between.

The chain recombines TRBV25-1 with TRBJ2-2; TRBD1 or TRBD2 may be the D gene (6 bases each). Germline V gives CDR1 MGHDK, CDR2 SYGVNS. This CDR3 is 15 amino acids long. Deletions cut 6 bases from V and 4 bases from J, with 15 bases between. The CDR3 DNA is TGTGCCAGCAGCCGAATGGGGGGCGGCACCGGGGAGCTGTTTTTT. Its protein product is CASSRMGGGTGELFF. The variable domain in full, with the rest retrieved from reference TRBV25-1 and TRBJ2-2, is EADIYQTPRYLVIGTGKKITLECSQTMGHDKMYWYQQDPGMELHLIHYSYGVNSTEKGDLSSESTVSRIRTEHFPLTLESARPSHTSQYLCASSRMGGGTGELFFGEGSRLTVL.

V is TRBV28 and J is TRBJ2-1, with D unresolved. V lost 4 bases, J lost 0 bases, and 13 bases lay in between. Germline CDR1 reads MDHEN; CDR2 reads SYDVKM. This CDR3 has 16 residues. The DNA for the CDR3 is TGTGCCAGCAGTTCGGCGGAGCCGAGCTCCTACAATGAGCAGTTCTTC. It yields the protein CASSSAEPSSYNEQFF. Using reference TRBV28 and TRBJ2-1 for the parts outside the CDR3, the full variable domain is DVKVTQSSRYLVKRTGEKVFLECVQDMDHENMFWYRQDPGLGLRLIYFSYDVKMKEKGDIPEGYSVSREKKERFSLILESASTNQTSMYLCASSSAEPSSYNEQFFGPGTRLTVL.

This clonotype has more than one count but fewer than ten. The chain is built from TRBV4-2 and TRBJ2-1, with 9 nucleotides matching TRBD1. J lost 5 bases, V lost 1 base, and 9 bases had no gene match. CDR1 and CDR2 from the germline V gene are LGHNA and YNFKEQ. The CDR3 has 17 residues. The CDR3 is CASSQVGTGLQNNEQFF. CDR3 sequence (DNA): TGTGCCAGCAGCCAAGTCGGGACAGGGCTGCAGAACAATGAGCAGTTCTTC.

Only a few counts were recorded for this clonotype. V usage is TRBV5-1 and J usage is TRBJ1-2; a possible D gene is TRBD1 (5 bases). V lost 3 bases to trimming and J lost 6 bases, with 18 bases between them. Germline loops: CDR1 SGHRS, CDR2 YFSETQ. The length of the CDR3 is 15 residues. The CDR3 DNA follows: TGCGCCAGCAGCTCGCTCCAGGGAAACAGCGATGGCTACACCTTC. It is translated as CASSSLQGNSDGYTF.

This chain joins TRBV20-1 and TRBJ2-3; a possible D gene is TRBD2 (6 bases). This CDR3 spans 14 amino acids. CDR1 and CDR2 (germline): DFQATT, SNEGSKA (reference sequence). Trimming left V 4 bases short and J 0 bases short, with 11 bases between. CDR3 DNA sequence: TGCAGTGCTACGGAGGGGCCCAGCACAGATACGCAGTATTTT. This codes for CSATEGPSTDTQYF.

This clonotype was counted a few times. The V gene is TRBV3-1, the J gene TRBJ2-7; D gene unclear. The germline V gene encodes CDR1 LGHDT and CDR2 YNNKEL (reference sequence). V lost 1 base and J 1 base, leaving 5 bases between the germline ends. The CDR3 loop spans 13 amino acids. The CDR3 spells CASSQARSYEQYV. CDR3 DNA sequence: TGTGCCAGCAGCCAAGCAAGATCCTACGAGCAGTACGTC.

This chain connects TRBV4-2 to TRBJ2-3; no firm D call. This CDR3 region has 16 residues. Germline lookup yields CDR1 LGHNA and CDR2 YNFKEQ. Trimming cost V 1 base and J 2 bases, with 13 bases left between them. The CDR3 is CASSQVSLPITDTQYF. The CDR3 DNA sequence: TGTGCCAGCAGCCAAGTCTCTTTACCCATCACAGATACGCAGTATTTT.

The chain employs TRBV2 and TRBJ2-7, with D perhaps assigned TRBD1 or TRBD2 (5 bases each). From germline, CDR1 is SNHLY and CDR2 FYNNEI. Trimming stripped 4 bases from V and 5 bases from J, with 12 bases between. The CDR3 contains 13 residues. CDR3 loop: CASSVFRENEQYV. Here the CDR3 DNA reads TGTGCCAGCAGTGTCTTCAGGGAGAACGAGCAGTACGTC.

There are a few counts of this clonotype. This chain joins TRBV12-3 or TRBV12-4 and TRBJ1-3; the match to TRBD1 covers 8 bases. CDR3 length: 14 amino acids. The J segment lost 8 bases and the V segment lost 5 bases, leaving 8 bases of the junction unmatched. The chain's CDR3 is CASSPRTGFDTIYF. The CDR3 region has the DNA TGTGCCAGCAGTCCCCGGACAGGGTTCGACACCATATATTTT.

This clonotype turned up a few times. The chain joins TRBV18 to TRBJ1-6; D call uncertain. The CDR3 totals 14 residues. Looked up from germline, CDR1 is KGHSH and CDR2 is LQKENI. V was cut by 6 bases and J by 6 bases, with 12 bases left in between. The CDR3 DNA sequence: TGTGCCAGCTCTCCGGGCCACCTTAATTCACCCCTCCACTTT. Translated: CASSPGHLNSPLHF.

V gene TRBV4-2 combines with J gene TRBJ1-2; D perhaps matches TRBD1 (5 bases). Trimming removed 2 bases at V and 8 bases at J, with 18 bases between. The CDR3 sequence is 15 residues long. Germline V gene sequence: CDR1 LGHNA, CDR2 YNFKEQ. The chain's CDR3 is CASSQNGRGNEGYTF. The CDR3 nucleotides read TGTGCCAGCAGCCAAAACGGACGGGGGAATGAAGGCTACACCTTC.

This chain links TRBV30 with TRBJ1-3, with a tentative D call TRBD1 (5 bases). V lost 0 bases and J 7 bases, leaving 10 bases between the germline ends. This CDR3 is 13 amino acids long. Germline CDR1 is GTSNPN and CDR2 is SVGIG (reference sequence). For the CDR3, the DNA is TGTGCCTGGAGTGTCCAGGGTTACAACACCATATATTTT. The encoded protein is CAWSVQGYNTIYF.

This clonotype was seen at least ten times. CDR3 region: CASSQDTGESYNEQFF. In nucleotides, the CDR3 is TGTGCCAGCAGCCAAGATACGGGGGAATCCTACAATGAGCAGTTCTTC. V and J are TRBV4-2 and TRBJ2-1; TRBD2 might be the D (6 bases). The CDR3 spans 16 residues. V lost 0 bases and J lost 1, with 10 bases in between. The V gene's germline CDR1 is LGHNA and CDR2 YNFKEQ.

This clonotype appeared many times. The chain is built from TRBV29-1 and TRBJ1-1; D uncertain. The CDR3 is 10 residues long. CDR1 and CDR2 from the germline V gene are SQVTM and ANQGSEA. CDR3 nucleotide sequence: TGCATGGTTACGAACACTGAAGCTTTCTTT. Protein product: CMVTNTEAFF.

The chain employs TRBV5-1 and TRBJ2-1, with 9 bases aligning to TRBD2. Germline lookup yields CDR1 SGHRS and CDR2 YFSETQ. The CDR3 has 18 amino acids. With 0 bases clipped from V and 1 base from J, the junction kept 8 bases outside the gene matches. CDR3 DNA sequence: TGCGCCAGCAGCTTGGATAATAGCGGGGGCTCTTCCTACAATGAGCAGTTCTTC. Translated: CASSLDNSGGSSYNEQFF.

Comment on this clonotype: A junction boundary mismatches the germline segment, possibly from a read error. V and J are TRBV2 and TRBJ2-3, with D possibly TRBD2 on 5 matching bases. There are 13 residues in the CDR3. In germline, CDR1 is SNHLY, CDR2 FYNNEI. The CDR3 nucleotides read TGTGCCAGCAACGGGGTTTTCACAGATACGCCGTATTTT. As protein: CASNGVFTDTPYF. The full variable domain, with the rest looked up from reference TRBV2 and TRBJ2-3, is EPEVTQTPSHQVTQMGQEVILRCVPISNHLYFYWYRQILGQKVEFLVSFYNNEISEKSEIFDDQFSVERPDGSNFTLKIRSTKLEDSAMYFCASNGVFTDTPYFGPGTRLTVL.

This clonotype was counted only a few times. The V and J genes are TRBV7-2 and TRBJ2-3, with TRBD2 matching over 8 bases. V lost 3 bases to trimming and J lost 5 bases; unmatched junction nucleotides: 4. The CDR3 sequence is 14 residues long. The V gene's germline CDR1 is SGHTA and CDR2 FQGNSA. Here the CDR3 reads CASSFSGGIDTQYF. CDR3 bases: TGTGCCAGCAGCTTTTCGGGGGGGATAGATACGCAGTATTTT.